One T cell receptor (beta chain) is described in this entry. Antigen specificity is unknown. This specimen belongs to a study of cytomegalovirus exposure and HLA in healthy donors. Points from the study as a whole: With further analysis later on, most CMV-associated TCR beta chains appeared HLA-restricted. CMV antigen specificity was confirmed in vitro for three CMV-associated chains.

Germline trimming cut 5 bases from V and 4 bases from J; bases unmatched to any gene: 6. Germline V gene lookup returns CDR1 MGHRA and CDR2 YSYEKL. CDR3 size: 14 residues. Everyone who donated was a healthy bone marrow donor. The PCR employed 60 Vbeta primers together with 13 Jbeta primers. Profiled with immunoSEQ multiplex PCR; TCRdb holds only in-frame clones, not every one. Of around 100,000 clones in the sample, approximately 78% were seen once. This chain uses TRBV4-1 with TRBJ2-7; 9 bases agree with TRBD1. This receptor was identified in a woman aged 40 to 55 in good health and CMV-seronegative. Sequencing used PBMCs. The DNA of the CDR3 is TGCGCCAGCAGCGCCGGGACAGGGATATACGAGCAGTACTTC. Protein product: CASSAGTGIYEQYF.